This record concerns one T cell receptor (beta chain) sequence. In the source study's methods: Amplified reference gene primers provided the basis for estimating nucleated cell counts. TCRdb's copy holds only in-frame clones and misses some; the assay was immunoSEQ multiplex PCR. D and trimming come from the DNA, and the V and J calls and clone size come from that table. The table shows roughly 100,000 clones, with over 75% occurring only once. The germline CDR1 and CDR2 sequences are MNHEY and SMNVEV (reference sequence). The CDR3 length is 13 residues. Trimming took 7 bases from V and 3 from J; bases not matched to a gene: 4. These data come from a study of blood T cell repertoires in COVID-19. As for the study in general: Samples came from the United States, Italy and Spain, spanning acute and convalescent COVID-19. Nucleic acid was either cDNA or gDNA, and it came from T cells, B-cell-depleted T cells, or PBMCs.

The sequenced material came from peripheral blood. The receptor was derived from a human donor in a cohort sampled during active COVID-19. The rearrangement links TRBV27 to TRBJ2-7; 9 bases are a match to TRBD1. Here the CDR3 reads CASTNRGLYEQYF. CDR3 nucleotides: TGTGCCAGCACGAACAGGGGGCTCTACGAGCAGTACTTC.